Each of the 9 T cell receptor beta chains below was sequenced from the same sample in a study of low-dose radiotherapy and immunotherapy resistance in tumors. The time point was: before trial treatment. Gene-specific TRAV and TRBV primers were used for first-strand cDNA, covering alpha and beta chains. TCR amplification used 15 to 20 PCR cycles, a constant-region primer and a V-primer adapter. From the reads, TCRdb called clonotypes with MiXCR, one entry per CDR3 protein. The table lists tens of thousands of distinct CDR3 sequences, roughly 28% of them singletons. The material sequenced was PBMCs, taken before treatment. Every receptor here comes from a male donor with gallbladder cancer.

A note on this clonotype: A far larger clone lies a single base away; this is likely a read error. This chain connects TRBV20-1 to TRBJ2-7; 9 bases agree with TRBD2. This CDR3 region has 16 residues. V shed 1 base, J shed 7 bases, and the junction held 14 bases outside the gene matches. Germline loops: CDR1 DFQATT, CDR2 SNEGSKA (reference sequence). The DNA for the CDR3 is TGCAGTGCTAGAGGGGCCTTAGCGGGGGTTATGAATGAGCAGTACTTC. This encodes CSARGALAGVMNEQYF.

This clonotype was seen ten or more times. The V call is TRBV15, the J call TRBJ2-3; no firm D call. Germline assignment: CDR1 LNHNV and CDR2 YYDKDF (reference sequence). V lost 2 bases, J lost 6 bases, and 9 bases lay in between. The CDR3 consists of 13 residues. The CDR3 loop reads CATSRFRWDTQYF. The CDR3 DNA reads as TGTGCCACCAGCAGATTCCGGTGGGATACGCAGTATTTT.

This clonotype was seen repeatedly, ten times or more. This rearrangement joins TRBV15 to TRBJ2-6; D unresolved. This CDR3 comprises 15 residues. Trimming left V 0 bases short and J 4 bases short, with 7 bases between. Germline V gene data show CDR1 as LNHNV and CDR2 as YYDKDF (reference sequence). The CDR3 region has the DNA TGTGCCACCAGCAGAGACAGGTCCGGGGCCAACGTCCTGACTTTC. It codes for CATSRDRSGANVLTF. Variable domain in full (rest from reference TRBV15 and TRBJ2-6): DAMVIQNPRYQVTQFGKPVTLSCSQTLNHNVMYWYQQKSSQAPKLLFHYYDKDFNNEADTPDNFQSRRPNTSFCFLDIRSPGLGDTAMYLCATSRDRSGANVLTFGAGSRLTVL.

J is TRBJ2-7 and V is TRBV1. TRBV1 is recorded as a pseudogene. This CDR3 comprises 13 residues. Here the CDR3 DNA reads TGCACCAGCAGCCATGTCGAGCACTACGAGCAGTACTTC. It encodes CTSSHVEHYEQYF.

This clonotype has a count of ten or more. CDR3 residues: CASSLYKGQPQHF. The DNA for the CDR3 is TGTGCCAGCAGTTTATATAAGGGTCAGCCCCAGCATTTT. The V and J genes are TRBV27 and TRBJ1-5; no definite D call. CDR3 size: 13 residues. CDR1 is MNHEY, CDR2 SMNVEV, per germline (reference sequence). V was shortened by 1 base and J by 6 bases, with 7 bases between the two germline ends.

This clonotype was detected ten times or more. The CDR3 DNA follows: TGCGCCAGCAGCCAAGTGGGTAGCGGAAGCACAGATACGCAGTATTTT. Translated, it gives CASSQVGSGSTDTQYF. The genes are TRBV4-1 and TRBJ2-3, with D maybe TRBD2 (6 bases). This CDR3 contains 16 residues. The germline CDR1 and CDR2 sequences are MGHRA and YSYEKL. The V end was cut by 1 base, the J end by 0 bases, with 11 bases between.

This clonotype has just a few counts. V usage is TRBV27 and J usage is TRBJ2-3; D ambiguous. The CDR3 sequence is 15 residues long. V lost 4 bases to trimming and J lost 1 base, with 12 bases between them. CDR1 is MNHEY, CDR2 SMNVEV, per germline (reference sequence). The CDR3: CASSSKALGTDTQYF. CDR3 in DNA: TGTGCCAGCAGTTCCAAGGCGCTCGGCACAGATACGCAGTATTTT.

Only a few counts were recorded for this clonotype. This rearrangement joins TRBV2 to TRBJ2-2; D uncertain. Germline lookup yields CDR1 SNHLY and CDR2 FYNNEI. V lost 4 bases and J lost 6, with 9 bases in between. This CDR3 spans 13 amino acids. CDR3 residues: CASSAWVSGELFF. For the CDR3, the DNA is TGTGCCAGCAGTGCTTGGGTTTCCGGGGAGCTGTTTTTT.

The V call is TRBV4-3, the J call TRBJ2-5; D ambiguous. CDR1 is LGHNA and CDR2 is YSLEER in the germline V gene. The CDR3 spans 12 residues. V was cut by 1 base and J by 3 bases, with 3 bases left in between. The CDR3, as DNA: TGCGCCAGCAGCCAAGGAAAAGAGACCCAGTACTTC. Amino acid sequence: CASSQGKETQYF.